This is a list of T cell receptor beta chains from one sample in a study of glioma-infiltrating T cells after dendritic cell vaccination. The data were produced by immunoSEQ multiplex PCR, yet TCRdb's version contains in-frame clones alone and is incomplete. The top ten clones hold 2.5% to 3.5% of a sample with about 24,000 clones, 85% to 90% of them seen once. Here the sequenced sample was blood, taken after dendritic cell vaccination. Every receptor here comes from a human donor with glioblastoma. Both conserved end residues are part of each CDR3. A D gene is named only where the DNA matches it firmly. Part of the rows lack a size; the others show once, few, many or a class for expanded clones.

size: -
J: TRBJ2-1
D: TRBD2
V: TRBV5-1
CDR3: CASSETIAGGLIEQFF
DNA: TGCGCCAGCAGCGAGACCATAGCGGGGGGGCTTATTGAGCAGTTCTTC

size: -
J: TRBJ2-7
D: TRBD1
V: TRBV6-1
CDR3: CASSEFGTAYEQYF
DNA: TGTGCCAGCAGTGAATTTGGGACAGCCTACGAGCAGTACTTC

size: -
J: TRBJ2-5
D: TRBD1
V: TRBV4-1
CDR3: CASSQDRKQGAWGQETQYF
DNA: TGCGCCAGCAGCCAAGATCGGAAACAGGGGGCCTGGGGGCAAGAGACCCAGTACTTC

size: -
J: TRBJ1-1
D: -
V: TRBV5-1
CDR3: CASMRTENTEAFF
DNA: TGCGCCAGCATGAGGACAGAAAACACTGAAGCTTTCTTT

size: -
J: TRBJ1-2
D: TRBD1
V: TRBV10-3
CDR3: CATGPGTGRDGYTF
DNA: TGTGCCACTGGACCCGGGACAGGGAGAGATGGCTACACCTTC

size: -
J: TRBJ1-3
D: -
V: TRBV5-5
CDR3: CASSLAARGSGNTIYF
DNA: TGTGCCAGCAGCTTGGCCGCCAGGGGATCTGGAAACACCATATATTTT

size: -
J: TRBJ1-1
D: TRBD1
V: TRBV7-2
CDR3: CASSATGGWTEAFF
DNA: TGTGCCAGCAGCGCCACAGGGGGGTGGACTGAAGCTTTCTTT

size: -
J: TRBJ2-5
D: TRBD2
V: TRBV11-3
CDR3: CASSSGTTGTQYF
DNA: TGTGCCAGCAGCTCCGGGACTACTGGGACCCAGTACTTC

size: -
J: TRBJ1-2
D: TRBD1
V: TRBV28
CDR3: CASAWTGDYGYTF
DNA: TGTGCCAGCGCTTGGACAGGAGACTATGGCTACACCTTC

size: -
J: TRBJ1-2
D: -
V: TRBV11-2
CDR3: CASSLSGNNGYTF
DNA: TGTGCCAGCAGCCTATCAGGGAATAATGGCTACACCTTC

size: -
J: TRBJ1-6
D: TRBD1
V: TRBV14
CDR3: CASSPGQGGNSPLHF
DNA: TGTGCCAGCAGCCCGGGACAGGGGGGTAATTCACCCCTCCACTTT

size: -
J: TRBJ2-5
D: -
V: TRBV4-1
CDR3: CASSPQSHTQETQYF
DNA: TGCGCCAGCAGCCCACAGTCACACACCCAAGAGACCCAGTACTTC

size: -
J: TRBJ2-2
D: TRBD2
V: TRBV9
CDR3: CASSPDWIAGATGELFF
DNA: TGTGCCAGCAGCCCTGACTGGATAGCGGGGGCCACCGGGGAGCTGTTTTTT

size: -
J: TRBJ2-1
D: TRBD2
V: TRBV19
CDR3: CASSPQPSGGGNEQFF
DNA: TGTGCCAGTAGTCCCCAACCTAGCGGGGGGGGCAATGAGCAGTTCTTC

size: -
J: TRBJ2-7
D: TRBD2
V: TRBV7-9
CDR3: CASSRGVNEQYF
DNA: TGTGCCAGCAGCCGGGGGGTGAACGAGCAGTACTTC

size: once
J: TRBJ1-2
D: TRBD1
V: TRBV6-5
CDR3: CASSYSDRGRDYGYTF
DNA: TGTGCCAGCAGCTACTCGGACAGGGGGCGCGACTATGGCTACACCTTC